This entry lists 26 T cell receptor beta chains sequenced from one sample in a study of blood T cell repertoires in COVID-19 (dated by TCRdb to 2018 to 2020). Library preparation was by the immunoSEQ multiplex PCR assay. The clones in this table, taken by TCRdb from immuneACCESS, are in-frame only. Not every clone is retained; where verified, under half of the shortfall comes from an unresolved V gene, and the cause of the rest is unknown. This sample holds 90,000 or so clones; over 70% were observed only once. The top ten clonotypes cover about 23% of the sample. The sequencing input was peripheral blood. The receptors were gathered from a man aged 80 or over with active or convalescent COVID-19.

This chain uses TRBV10-3 with TRBJ1-1; 7 bases are shared with TRBD1. Losses at the gene ends were 4 bases for V and 5 bases for J; bases not matched to a gene: 10. This CDR3 is built from 15 residues. Germline CDR1 reads ENHRY; CDR2 reads SYGVKD. The CDR3 DNA reads TGTGCCATCAGTGGGGCCCAGGGGGTGCCGACTGAAGCTTTCTTT. Protein product: CAISGAQGVPTEAFF.

In its sample, this clone was seen a few times. The chain carries TRBV29-1 and TRBJ1-2, with D unclear. V shed 5 bases and J shed 1 base, with 11 bases lying between them. Per the germline V gene, CDR1 is SQVTM and CDR2 is ANQGSEA. CDR3 length: 13 amino acids. The CDR3 DNA sequence: TGCAGCGTTCTAGACTTCTATAACTATGGCTACACCTTC. Translated: CSVLDFYNYGYTF.

This clone was detected ten times or more. V and J are TRBV4-3 and TRBJ2-1; 9 nucleotides match TRBD2. The CDR3 length is 15 residues. Germline lookup yields CDR1 LGHNA and CDR2 YSLEER. The ends lost 4 bases at V and 7 bases at J; junction bases unmatched: 8. CDR3 bases: TGCGCCAGCAGCCTAGCGGGGGACGGGCGAAATGAGCAGTTCTTC. Protein sequence: CASSLAGDGRNEQFF.

V gene TRBV5-1 combines with J gene TRBJ2-3; possibly TRBD1 for D (5 bases). This CDR3 spans 15 amino acids. Germline CDR1 SGHRS, CDR2 YFSETQ. V was pared by 4 bases and J by 2 bases, with 14 bases between. In DNA, the CDR3 is TGCGCCAGCAGCCACCAGGCAGGGTACACAGATACGCAGTATTTT. It is translated as CASSHQAGYTDTQYF.

The rearrangement uses TRBV24-1 and TRBJ1-1, with D tentatively TRBD1 (6 bases). CDR1 is KGHDR and CDR2 is SFDVKD in the germline V gene. Trimming took off 2 bases at V and 2 bases at J, with 8 bases between the two ends. The CDR3 covers 14 residues. CDR3 bases: TGTGCCACCAGTGATTCAGGGGTTAACACTGAAGCTTTCTTT. Translated: CATSDSGVNTEAFF.

The V gene is TRBV11-2, the J gene TRBJ1-2; TRBD1 agrees at 7 bases. This CDR3 has 17 residues. J lost 4 bases, V lost 5 bases, and 16 bases had no gene match. Germline CDR1 is SGHAT and CDR2 is FQNNGV. CDR3 residues: CASSRQGMGGAFYGYTF. The CDR3 DNA reads TGTGCCAGCAGCCGACAGGGTATGGGGGGCGCATTCTATGGCTACACCTTC.

The chain combines TRBV6-1 with TRBJ2-7, with 7 bases identical to TRBD1. The CDR3 is 15 residues long. The V gene's germline CDR1 is MNHNS and CDR2 SASEGT. J gave up 2 bases and V 2 bases, and 6 bases lay outside the gene matches. The CDR3 sequence is CASSENRGTPYEQYF. The CDR3 DNA reads as TGTGCCAGCAGTGAAAACAGGGGAACCCCCTACGAGCAGTACTTC.

The chain joins TRBV6-1 to TRBJ2-2, with 7 bases matching TRBD2. Germline V gene sequence: CDR1 MNHNS, CDR2 SASEGT. The J segment lost 3 bases and the V segment lost 3 bases, leaving 13 bases of the junction unmatched. This CDR3 has 18 residues. The chain's CDR3 is CASSEAATAGPDTGELFF. The CDR3 DNA sequence: TGTGCCAGCAGTGAGGCGGCTACAGCGGGGCCGGACACCGGGGAGCTGTTTTTT.

This chain links TRBV3-1 (or the pseudogene TRBV3-2) with TRBJ2-7; D may be TRBD1 (6 bases). Germline CDR1 is LGHDT and CDR2 is YNNKEL (reference sequence). The V end lost 1 base, the J end lost 2 bases, and 12 bases lay between the germline ends. This CDR3 spans 15 amino acids. The CDR3 region is CASSQVMDSTYEQYF. As DNA, the CDR3 is TGTGCCAGCAGCCAAGTCATGGACAGTACCTACGAGCAGTACTTC.

The CDR3 DNA sequence: TGCGCCAGCAGCCCTTCGCAGGGCAATCAGCCCCAGCATTTT. It yields the protein CASSPSQGNQPQHF. The V call is TRBV4-3, the J call TRBJ1-5; unclear D gene. This CDR3 contains 14 residues. The V gene's germline CDR1 is LGHNA and CDR2 YSLEER. Deletions cut 4 bases from V and 2 bases from J, with 9 bases between.

The J gene is TRBJ2-3, the V gene TRBV6-2 or TRBV6-3; D is uncertain. CDR3 length: 12 residues. V lost 5 bases to trimming and J lost 0 bases, with 3 bases between them. The germline V gene has CDR1 MNHEY and CDR2 SVGEGT. The CDR3, as DNA: TGTGCCAGCAGTCAAAGCACAGATACGCAGTATTTT. It specifies CASSQSTDTQYF.

This chain connects TRBV11-2 to TRBJ1-6; 7 bases are shared with TRBD1. The CDR3 covers 15 residues. CDR1 is SGHAT and CDR2 is FQNNGV in the germline V gene. V dropped 5 bases and J dropped 4; count of bases not matched to a gene: 5. CDR3 amino acids: CASSARQGYNSPLHF. CDR3 nucleotides: TGTGCCAGCAGCGCCCGACAGGGTTATAATTCACCCCTCCACTTT.

The genes are TRBV15 and TRBJ1-3, with D tentatively TRBD1 (5 bases). Germline CDR1 is LNHNV and CDR2 is YYDKDF (reference sequence). V dropped 6 bases and J dropped 2 bases, with 14 bases sitting between them. The CDR3 runs to 15 residues. The CDR3 region has the DNA TGTGCCACCAGGGGCGGGGGGGAAGCTGGAAACACCATATATTTT. Protein: CATRGGGEAGNTIYF.

The chain uses TRBV30 and TRBJ1-3; D is ambiguous. This CDR3 is built from 14 residues. Trimming left V 5 bases short and J 5 bases short, with 16 bases between. In germline, CDR1 is GTSNPN, CDR2 SVGIG (reference sequence). This chain's CDR3 is CAWGEAGGRNTIYF. The CDR3, as DNA: TGTGCCTGGGGGGAGGCAGGAGGTCGAAACACCATATATTTT.

This sequence joins TRBV6-1 and TRBJ2-3; weak D call: TRBD1 (5 bases). This CDR3 is 15 amino acids long. From germline, CDR1 is MNHNS and CDR2 SASEGT. V lost 1 base and J 1 base, leaving 9 bases between the germline ends. In nucleotides, the CDR3 is TGTGCCAGCAGTGAAGAGGGCAGGGGCACAGATACGCAGTATTTT. The encoded protein is CASSEEGRGTDTQYF.

The gene calls are TRBV18 and TRBJ1-2; D gene unclear. Germline lookup yields CDR1 KGHSH and CDR2 LQKENI. V lost 6 bases and J lost 9, with 17 bases in between. There are 13 residues in the CDR3. The DNA of the CDR3 is TGTGCCAGCTCTCCCGATCGGGATCAGCGCTACACCTTC. The encoded protein is CASSPDRDQRYTF.

J is TRBJ1-1 and V is TRBV19; TRBD1 matches at 10 bases. The CDR3 runs 15 residues. In germline, CDR1 is LNHDA, CDR2 SQIVND (reference sequence). V shed 5 bases, J shed 5 bases, and the junction held 8 bases outside the gene matches. CDR3 nucleotides: TGTGCCAGTAGTCATAGACAGGGGGCGCGGACTGAAGCTTTCTTT. It yields the protein CASSHRQGARTEAFF.

The V and J genes are TRBV15 and TRBJ2-3, with a tentative D call TRBD2 (6 bases). V shed 0 bases and J shed 0 bases, with 13 bases lying between them. Germline V lookup: CDR1 LNHNV, CDR2 YYDKDF (reference sequence). The CDR3 runs 17 residues. The CDR3 bases are TGTGCCACCAGCAGAGATGGAGGGCCGGGTAGCACAGATACGCAGTATTTT. Amino acid sequence: CATSRDGGPGSTDTQYF. Drawing the rest from reference TRBV15 and TRBJ2-3, the complete variable domain is DAMVIQNPRYQVTQFGKPVTLSCSQTLNHNVMYWYQQKSSQAPKLLFHYYDKDFNNEADTPDNFQSRRPNTSFCFLDIRSPGLGDTAMYLCATSRDGGPGSTDTQYFGPGTRLTVL.

The V gene is TRBV7-8, the J gene TRBJ2-4, with a weak D call TRBD1 (6 bases). The CDR3 runs to 15 residues. Germline V lookup: CDR1 SGHVS, CDR2 FQNEAQ. The V end was cut by 3 bases, the J end by 3 bases, with 12 bases between. The CDR3 here is CASSFPTGGKNIQYF. CDR3 in DNA: TGTGCCAGCAGCTTCCCGACAGGAGGCAAAAACATTCAGTACTTC.

CDR3 region: CASSPRPGRQETQYF. Here the CDR3 DNA reads TGTGCCAGCTCACCACGGCCAGGGAGGCAAGAGACCCAGTACTTC. This chain uses TRBV18 with TRBJ2-5; maybe TRBD2 (6 bases). Trimming cost V 1 base and J 2 bases, with 11 bases left between them. The CDR3 covers 15 residues. Germline values: CDR1 KGHSH, CDR2 LQKENI. Full variable domain (outside the CDR3, taken from reference TRBV18 and TRBJ2-5): NAGVMQNPRHLVRRRGQEARLRCSPMKGHSHVYWYRQLPEEGLKFMVYLQKENIIDESGMPKERFSAEFPKEGPSILRIQQVVRGDSAAYFCASSPRPGRQETQYFGPGTRLLVL.

The chain employs TRBV12-3 or TRBV12-4 and TRBJ1-1; 7 nucleotides align to TRBD1. Trimming at V came to 2 bases and at J to 7 bases, leaving 4 bases not matched to a gene. The CDR3 contains 13 residues. The CDR3 sequence: CASSLTGVNEAFF. The CDR3 DNA follows: TGTGCCAGCAGTTTAACAGGGGTAAATGAAGCTTTCTTT.

This chain connects TRBV2 to TRBJ1-4; no clear D. CDR1 and CDR2 (germline): SNHLY, FYNNEI. V gave up 4 bases and J gave up 8 bases, with 14 bases separating them. The CDR3 has 14 amino acids. The CDR3 is CASSVFGPREKLFF. In DNA, the CDR3 is TGTGCCAGCAGTGTTTTCGGCCCGCGGGAAAAACTGTTTTTT.

The chain links TRBV7-6 to TRBJ2-1, with TRBD1 matching over 7 bases. CDR3 length equals 13 residues. Germline lookup yields CDR1 SGHVS and CDR2 FNYEAQ. Trimming took 5 bases from V and 7 from J; bases not matched to a gene: 5. CDR3 loop: CASSQDRTNEQFF. The DNA for the CDR3 is TGTGCCAGCAGCCAGGACAGGACGAATGAGCAGTTCTTC.

V is TRBV7-8 and J is TRBJ2-7, with a weak D call TRBD1 (5 bases). This CDR3 contains 14 residues. The V and J ends lost 5 bases and 0 bases respectively, with 11 bases between them. From germline, CDR1 is SGHVS and CDR2 FQNEAQ. The CDR3 DNA follows: TGTGCCAGCAGCCCCGACAGATTCTCCTACGAGCAGTACTTC. The encoded protein is CASSPDRFSYEQYF.

V and J are TRBV30 and TRBJ2-7; 12 positions match TRBD1. The CDR3 loop spans 15 amino acids. With 3 bases clipped from V and 6 bases from J, the junction kept 9 bases outside the gene matches. Germline CDR1 GTSNPN, CDR2 SVGIG (reference sequence). CDR3 sequence: CAWRPRDRGRVEQYF. The CDR3 nucleotides are TGTGCCTGGAGACCAAGGGACAGGGGGCGCGTCGAGCAGTACTTC.

This clone was seen a handful of times. The chain couples TRBV19 to TRBJ1-2; the match to TRBD1 covers 7 bases. The germline V gene encodes CDR1 LNHDA and CDR2 SQIVND (reference sequence). J gave up 2 bases and V 4 bases, and 7 bases lay outside the gene matches. The CDR3 is 15 residues long. The CDR3 reads CASSRGTDQNYGYTF. The DNA for the CDR3 is TGTGCCAGTAGTAGGGGGACAGACCAGAACTATGGCTACACCTTC.